Listed below are T cell receptor beta chains from one sample, sequenced in a study of tumor and adjacent non-tumor tissue in lung cancer. MiXCR, applied by TCRdb to the multiplex PCR reads, yields one record per CDR3 protein. This table holds tens of thousands of distinct CDR3 sequences, 65% to 75% found once. Sequencing was performed on lung tumor tissue. The receptors derive from a man between 60 and 75 years old with non-small cell lung cancer. Each CDR3 is given with its conserved first and last residue. The order of the fields is J gene, clone size, D gene, V gene, CDR3 length, CDR3 DNA, CDR3 protein. A D gene is named only where the DNA matches it firmly. The listing skips clone size in some rows; elsewhere it reads once, few, many or a size class.

j_call: TRBJ2-7
clone_size: -
d_call: TRBD2
v_call: TRBV11-3
cdr3_length: 15
cdr3_nt: TGTGCCAGCAGGAGGGGTAGCGGGAGCTCCTACGAGCACTACTTC
cdr3_aa: CASRRGSGSSYEHYF

j_call: TRBJ1-2
clone_size: many
d_call: -
v_call: TRBV6-5
cdr3_length: 13
cdr3_nt: TGTGCCAGCAGTAATCCGTTCCGCTATGGCTACACCTTC
cdr3_aa: CASSNPFRYGYTF

j_call: TRBJ2-3
clone_size: -
d_call: -
v_call: TRBV28
cdr3_length: 11
cdr3_nt: TGTGCCAGCACTAGAACAGATACGAAGTATTTT
cdr3_aa: CASTRTDTKYF

j_call: TRBJ2-3
clone_size: -
d_call: -
v_call: TRBV29-1
cdr3_length: 14
cdr3_nt: -
cdr3_aa: CRVVLVGGPDTQYF

j_call: TRBJ1-5
clone_size: few
d_call: -
v_call: TRBV20-1
cdr3_length: 13
cdr3_nt: TGCAGTGCTAGCAGCAGGAACAATCAGCCCCAGCATTTT
cdr3_aa: CSASSRNNQPQHF

j_call: TRBJ2-7
clone_size: -
d_call: TRBD2
v_call: TRBV5-1
cdr3_length: 14
cdr3_nt: TGCGTCAGCGGCCGGGGAGGGTCTCCAGGCGAGCAGTATTTC
cdr3_aa: CVSGRGGSPGEQYF

j_call: TRBJ2-5
clone_size: once
d_call: TRBD2
v_call: TRBV6-5
cdr3_length: 16
cdr3_nt: TGTGCCAGCACCCAGAGGCGGGGGGGTTGGCAAGAGACCCAGTACTTC
cdr3_aa: CASTQRRGGWQETQYF

j_call: TRBJ2-7
clone_size: -
d_call: -
v_call: TRBV12-3/TRBV12-4
cdr3_length: 16
cdr3_nt: TGTGGCAGCAGTTTTTCCGGCTCGCGTAGGGGCTACGAGCAGTACTTT
cdr3_aa: CGSSFSGSRRGYEQYF

j_call: TRBJ2-1
clone_size: once
d_call: TRBD2
v_call: TRBV29-1
cdr3_length: 18
cdr3_nt: TGCAGCGTTGAATGTCTAGCGGGGACGGGTATCCCCCACAATGAGCAGTTCTTC
cdr3_aa: CSVECLAGTGIPHNEQFF

j_call: TRBJ2-1
clone_size: many
d_call: -
v_call: TRBV4-3
cdr3_length: 14
cdr3_nt: TGCGCCCGCAGCCAAGATATGAGAAACAATGAGCAGTTCTTC
cdr3_aa: CARSQDMRNNEQFF

j_call: TRBJ1-2
clone_size: -
d_call: TRBD1
v_call: TRBV13
cdr3_length: 14
cdr3_nt: TGTGTCAGCAGGGAGGACAGGGGGGTCTATGACTACACCTTC
cdr3_aa: CVSREDRGVYDYTF

j_call: TRBJ2-5
clone_size: -
d_call: TRBD2
v_call: TRBV5-1
cdr3_length: 15
cdr3_nt: TGCGCCAACAGCTTGGCGAGCGGGGGCACGGAGACCCAGTACTTC
cdr3_aa: CANSLASGGTETQYF

j_call: TRBJ1-2
clone_size: -
d_call: -
v_call: TRBV29-1
cdr3_length: 16
cdr3_nt: TGCAGCGTTGAAGATGGGAGCTTCGGGCAGGCATATGGCTACACCTTC
cdr3_aa: CSVEDGSFGQAYGYTF

j_call: TRBJ1-5
clone_size: -
d_call: TRBD1
v_call: TRBV6-1
cdr3_length: 17
cdr3_nt: TGTGCCAGTAGTGTCAGCTTACGGACAGGTGGAGCGGGACCCCAGCATTTT
cdr3_aa: CASSVSLRTGGAGPQHF

j_call: TRBJ2-2
clone_size: -
d_call: -
v_call: TRBV4-1
cdr3_length: 16
cdr3_nt: TGCGCCACCAGTCAAGGGCAAGGACCCGCCGCCGGGGAGCTATTTTTT
cdr3_aa: CATSQGQGPAAGELFF

j_call: TRBJ2-1
clone_size: -
d_call: TRBD2
v_call: TRBV7-9
cdr3_length: 14
cdr3_nt: TGTGCCAGCAGCTTATCTAGCGGGAGACATGAGCTGTTCTTC
cdr3_aa: CASSLSSGRHELFF

j_call: TRBJ2-1
clone_size: -
d_call: -
v_call: TRBV13
cdr3_length: 16
cdr3_nt: TGTGCCAGCAGCCTGCCAGTACGGGTAACCTACAATGAGCAGTTCTTC
cdr3_aa: CASSLPVRVTYNEQFF

j_call: TRBJ1-1
clone_size: few
d_call: -
v_call: TRBV5-1
cdr3_length: 15
cdr3_nt: TGCGCCAACAGCTTGGACATCCAAGAGCACACTGAAGCTTTCTTT
cdr3_aa: CANSLDIQEHTEAFF

j_call: TRBJ1-5
clone_size: many
d_call: -
v_call: TRBV20-1
cdr3_length: 16
cdr3_nt: TGCAGTGCTAGGGGAATGGACAGCGGTAGCAATCAGCCCCAGCATTTT
cdr3_aa: CSARGMDSGSNQPQHF

j_call: TRBJ2-1
clone_size: -
d_call: -
v_call: TRBV11-3
cdr3_length: 18
cdr3_nt: TGTGCCAGCAGCTTAGATAAGAGACTAACGGTCTCCTACAATGAGCGGTTCTTC
cdr3_aa: CASSLDKRLTVSYNERFF

j_call: TRBJ2-1
clone_size: few
d_call: TRBD2
v_call: TRBV10-3
cdr3_length: 16
cdr3_nt: TGTGCCATCAGGAATCCTAGCGGGAGTACCTACAATGAGCAGTTCTTC
cdr3_aa: CAIRNPSGSTYNEQFF

j_call: TRBJ2-5
clone_size: -
d_call: TRBD1
v_call: TRBV14
cdr3_length: 18
cdr3_nt: TGCGCCAGCAGCCCCCGGGGGACAGGAGATTCGCTGGACGAGACCCAGTACTTC
cdr3_aa: CASSPRGTGDSLDETQYF

j_call: TRBJ2-3
clone_size: many
d_call: -
v_call: TRBV6-5
cdr3_length: 13
cdr3_nt: TGTGCCAGCAGTAACGCGAACACAGATACGCAGTATTTT
cdr3_aa: CASSNANTDTQYF

j_call: TRBJ1-5
clone_size: few
d_call: -
v_call: TRBV19
cdr3_length: 18
cdr3_nt: TGTGCCAGTAGCATGGGGACGGGGGTCTGGGGAAGCAATCAGCCCCAGCATTTT
cdr3_aa: CASSMGTGVWGSNQPQHF

j_call: TRBJ2-1
clone_size: -
d_call: -
v_call: TRBV11-3
cdr3_length: 15
cdr3_nt: TGTGCCAGCAGCTTAACCGGGACGCATAACAATGAGCACTTCTTC
cdr3_aa: CASSLTGTHNNEHFF

j_call: TRBJ2-5
clone_size: -
d_call: -
v_call: TRBV4-1
cdr3_length: 14
cdr3_nt: TGCGTCAGCAGCCAACAGTGGGGGCAAGAGACGCAGTACTTC
cdr3_aa: CVSSQQWGQETQYF

j_call: TRBJ2-5
clone_size: many
d_call: -
v_call: TRBV20-1
cdr3_length: 11
cdr3_nt: TGCAGTGCTATCAGGGGTGAGACCCAGTACTTC
cdr3_aa: CSAIRGETQYF

j_call: TRBJ1-4
clone_size: -
d_call: -
v_call: TRBV4-3
cdr3_length: 15
cdr3_nt: TGCGCCAGCAGCCTAGATCAACACTCTAATGAAAAACTGTTTTTT
cdr3_aa: CASSLDQHSNEKLFF

j_call: TRBJ1-4
clone_size: -
d_call: -
v_call: TRBV4-3
cdr3_length: 15
cdr3_nt: TGCGCCAACAGCCAGGACGGACAGATAGGGGAAAAACTGTTTTTT
cdr3_aa: CANSQDGQIGEKLFF

j_call: TRBJ2-1
clone_size: -
d_call: -
v_call: TRBV20-1
cdr3_length: 15
cdr3_nt: TGCAGTGCTGGCCGGGACCCCAGCTCCTACAATGAGCAGTCCTTC
cdr3_aa: CSAGRDPSSYNEQSF

j_call: TRBJ1-3
clone_size: -
d_call: -
v_call: TRBV12-3/TRBV12-4
cdr3_length: 14
cdr3_nt: TGTGCCAACAGTTTCACAGGACAGAGAAACACCATATATTTT
cdr3_aa: CANSFTGQRNTIYF

j_call: TRBJ1-2
clone_size: -
d_call: -
v_call: TRBV20-1
cdr3_length: 13
cdr3_nt: TGCAGTGCTGGGTCCCAGGATAACTATGGCTACACCTTC
cdr3_aa: CSAGSQDNYGYTF

j_call: TRBJ2-2
clone_size: -
d_call: TRBD2
v_call: TRBV29-1
cdr3_length: 17
cdr3_nt: TGCAGCGTTGAAAGTCGACTAGCGGGGGAGGGGACCGGGGAGCTGTTTTTT
cdr3_aa: CSVESRLAGEGTGELFF

j_call: TRBJ2-1
clone_size: -
d_call: -
v_call: TRBV12-3/TRBV12-4
cdr3_length: 15
cdr3_nt: TGTGCCAGCAGCCGTACGACAGGCCCTTTCAATGAGCAGTTCTTC
cdr3_aa: CASSRTTGPFNEQFF

j_call: TRBJ2-1
clone_size: -
d_call: TRBD2
v_call: TRBV11-1
cdr3_length: 15
cdr3_nt: TGTGCCAGCAGCAAGGGGACTAGCGGGAGGAATGAGCAGTTCTTC
cdr3_aa: CASSKGTSGRNEQFF

j_call: TRBJ2-7
clone_size: -
d_call: -
v_call: TRBV29-1
cdr3_length: 15
cdr3_nt: TGCAACGTTAAGCACGCGACTATAAGCTCCTACGAGCAGTATTTC
cdr3_aa: CNVKHATISSYEQYF

j_call: TRBJ2-3
clone_size: -
d_call: -
v_call: TRBV12-3/TRBV12-4
cdr3_length: 16
cdr3_nt: TGTGCCAGCCACGGTTCACGGTGGCCCCCCACAGATACAGAGTATTTT
cdr3_aa: CASHGSRWPPTDTEYF

j_call: TRBJ1-2
clone_size: -
d_call: -
v_call: TRBV6-5
cdr3_length: 14
cdr3_nt: TGCGCCAGCAGCCCGGGAGTCCGAGGCTATGCCTACACCTTC
cdr3_aa: CASSPGVRGYAYTF

j_call: TRBJ2-7
clone_size: -
d_call: TRBD2
v_call: TRBV6-1
cdr3_length: 14
cdr3_nt: TGTGCCAGCAGTGACGGACTAGTGGTATACAAGCAGTACTTC
cdr3_aa: CASSDGLVVYKQYF

j_call: TRBJ1-3
clone_size: -
d_call: -
v_call: TRBV12-3/TRBV12-4
cdr3_length: 13
cdr3_nt: TGTGCCAGCAGTTCCGTGGCTGGAGACACCATATATTTT
cdr3_aa: CASSSVAGDTIYF

j_call: TRBJ1-5
clone_size: many
d_call: -
v_call: TRBV12-3/TRBV12-4
cdr3_length: 14
cdr3_nt: TGTGCCAGCAGGCGGGGCCCAGGCAATCAGCCCCAGCATTTT
cdr3_aa: CASRRGPGNQPQHF

j_call: TRBJ2-1
clone_size: medium-sized
d_call: -
v_call: TRBV11-1
cdr3_length: 15
cdr3_nt: TGTGCCAGCAGCCGGGTAGCGACCTCCTACAATGAGCAGTTCTTC
cdr3_aa: CASSRVATSYNEQFF

j_call: TRBJ2-6
clone_size: once
d_call: -
v_call: TRBV11-3
cdr3_length: 15
cdr3_nt: TGTGCCACCAGCCAACAGGGTTCTGGGCCCAACGCCCTGACTTTC
cdr3_aa: CATSQQGSGPNALTF

j_call: TRBJ1-2
clone_size: many
d_call: -
v_call: TRBV6-5
cdr3_length: 13
cdr3_nt: TGTGCCAGCAGCTATACAGGGAATCGTGGCTACACCTTC
cdr3_aa: CASSYTGNRGYTF

j_call: TRBJ1-2
clone_size: few
d_call: -
v_call: TRBV28
cdr3_length: 13
cdr3_nt: TGTGCCAGCGGTTATACAGGGATCTATGGCTACACCTTC
cdr3_aa: CASGYTGIYGYTF

j_call: TRBJ2-3
clone_size: few
d_call: -
v_call: TRBV7-8
cdr3_length: 16
cdr3_nt: TGTGCCAGCAATTCCGCGGGGGCCTCTAGCACAGATACGCAGTATTTT
cdr3_aa: CASNSAGASSTDTQYF

j_call: TRBJ2-3
clone_size: -
d_call: -
v_call: TRBV4-1
cdr3_length: 15
cdr3_nt: TGCGCCAGCAGTCTCGGGACTTTCAGTACAGATGCGCAGTATTTT
cdr3_aa: CASSLGTFSTDAQYF

j_call: TRBJ2-5
clone_size: -
d_call: -
v_call: TRBV6-1
cdr3_length: 13
cdr3_nt: TGTACCAGCAATGAATACAGGGCTGAGACCCAGTACTTC
cdr3_aa: CTSNEYRAETQYF

j_call: TRBJ2-3
clone_size: -
d_call: TRBD2
v_call: TRBV12-3/TRBV12-4
cdr3_length: 15
cdr3_nt: TGTGCCAGCACCACCCTAGCGGGAGGGCCTGGTACGCACTATTTT
cdr3_aa: CASTTLAGGPGTHYF

j_call: TRBJ2-7
clone_size: -
d_call: -
v_call: TRBV5-4
cdr3_length: 12
cdr3_nt: TGCGCCAGCAGCTTGGACTCCTACGAGCATTACTTC
cdr3_aa: CASSLDSYEHYF

j_call: TRBJ2-1
clone_size: -
d_call: -
v_call: TRBV13
cdr3_length: 15
cdr3_nt: TGTGCCAGCAACTTAGGCCAGCTTAGATACAATGAGCAGTTCTTC
cdr3_aa: CASNLGQLRYNEQFF

j_call: TRBJ2-7
clone_size: -
d_call: -
v_call: TRBV6-2/TRBV6-3
cdr3_length: 15
cdr3_nt: TGTCCCAGTAGTTACGCCGGGACATTAAACTACGAGCGGTACTTC
cdr3_aa: CPSSYAGTLNYERYF

j_call: TRBJ2-1
clone_size: few
d_call: -
v_call: TRBV6-2/TRBV6-3
cdr3_length: 13
cdr3_nt: TGTTCCAGCAGCCTCCGCTTAGACGGTGAGCAGTCCTTC
cdr3_aa: CSSSLRLDGEQSF

j_call: TRBJ2-7
clone_size: once
d_call: TRBD1
v_call: TRBV11-1
cdr3_length: 16
cdr3_nt: TGTGCCAGCAGCCTCGACAGGGCCGGGGATTCCTGCGAGCAGTACTTC
cdr3_aa: CASSLDRAGDSCEQYF